This TCR beta chain was retrieved from a study of human T cells and chemical hapten exposure. As for the study in general: 2% DPC applied to a 2 cm by 2 cm arm area sensitized donors.

TCRdb independently ran MiXCR on the RACE reads; one entry per CDR3 protein. The table shows 250,000 or so distinct CDR3 sequences, with 7.7% occurring only once. Per the germline V gene, CDR1 is SNHLY and CDR2 is FYNNEI. This CDR3 region has 15 residues. V lost 6 bases to trimming and J lost 0 bases; unmatched junction nucleotides: 4. This clonotype occurred a few times. Time point here: pre-sensitization, week 0. Described treatment: therapeutic diphenylcyclopropenone sensitization with weekly scalp DPC. V and J are TRBV2 and TRBJ1-5; 8 bases map to TRBD1. The receptor was isolated from a man aged 18-30 years with alopecia areata. Some clones in this sample may be carry-over from other donors' samples. The sample was whole blood, taken in connection with sensitization to the hapten diphenylcyclopropenone (DPC). The CDR3 DNA reads TGTGCCAGCAGCGGGACAGGTTATAGCAATCAGCCCCAGCATTTT. Encoded protein: CASSGTGYSNQPQHF.